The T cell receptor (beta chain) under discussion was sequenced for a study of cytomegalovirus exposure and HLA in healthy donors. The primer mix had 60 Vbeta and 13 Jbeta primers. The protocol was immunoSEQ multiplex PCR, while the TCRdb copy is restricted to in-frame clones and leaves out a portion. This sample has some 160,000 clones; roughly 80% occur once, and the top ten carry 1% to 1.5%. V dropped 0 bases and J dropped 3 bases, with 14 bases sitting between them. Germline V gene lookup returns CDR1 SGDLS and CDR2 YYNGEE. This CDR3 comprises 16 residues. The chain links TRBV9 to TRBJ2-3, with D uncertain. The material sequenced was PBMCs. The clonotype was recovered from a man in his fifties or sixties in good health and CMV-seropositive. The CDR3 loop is CASSVGHSRETDTQYF. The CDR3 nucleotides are TGTGCCAGCAGCGTAGGCCACTCGCGCGAGACAGATACGCAGTATTTT. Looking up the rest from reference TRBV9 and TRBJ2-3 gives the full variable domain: DSGVTQTPKHLITATGQRVTLRCSPRSGDLSVYWYQQSLDQGLQFLIQYYNGEERAKGNILERFSAQQFPDLHSELNLSSLELGDSALYFCASSVGHSRETDTQYFGPGTRLTVL.